The 13 T cell receptor beta chains below were found in one sample sequenced in a study of control samples from healthy donors and cancer patients. Using immunoSEQ multiplex PCR, the repertoire was profiled, and TCRdb retains in-frame clones only, with some absent. This sample has roughly 26,000 clones, with about 82% found just once. Sequencing used PBMCs. All receptors derive from a woman aged 60 to 75 with head and neck cancer.

In the case of this clone: This specimen includes other DNA sequences encoding the same CDR3. The chain recombines TRBV7-2 with TRBJ2-7, with D perhaps TRBD1 (6 bases). The V and J ends lost 2 bases and 2 bases respectively, with 7 bases between them. Germline CDR1 is SGHTA and CDR2 is FQGNSA. The CDR3 has 13 residues. The CDR3 region is CASSLYRAYEQYF. CDR3 sequence (DNA): TGTGCCAGCAGCTTATACAGGGCCTACGAGCAGTACTTC.

The chain has TRBV19 and TRBJ2-7; D remains ambiguous. This CDR3 has 21 residues. The germline V and J ends were trimmed by 3 bases and 3 bases, with 33 bases remaining between them. Germline CDR1 LNHDA, CDR2 SQIVND (reference sequence). The CDR3 here is CASSILPPGLDQLIFHYEQYF. The CDR3 nucleotides are TGTGCCAGTAGTATCCTTCCCCCCGGGCTAGATCAGCTGATTTTTCACTACGAGCAGTACTTC.

V and J are TRBV18 and TRBJ2-5; a weak D match, TRBD1 (6 bases). The CDR3 has 17 residues. Germline values: CDR1 KGHSH, CDR2 LQKENI. V lost 7 bases, J lost 5 bases, and 26 bases lay in between. CDR3 nucleotides: TGTGCCAGCTTCATTACGCCTGTGGGGGCACGTGGGGAGACCCAGTACTTC. This encodes CASFITPVGARGETQYF.

The rearrangement links TRBV7-9 to TRBJ2-2; no clear D gene. CDR3 length: 14 residues. Trimming removed 2 bases at V and 9 bases at J, with 13 bases between. Per the germline V gene, CDR1 is SEHNR and CDR2 is FQNEAQ (reference sequence). The CDR3 coding sequence is TGTGCCAGCAGCTTACCACTCCCCGTCCGGGAGCTGTTTTTT. Translated: CASSLPLPVRELFF.

The chain employs TRBV6-2 or TRBV6-3 and TRBJ1-1; D gene ambiguous. The CDR3 has 15 amino acids. V dropped 0 bases and J dropped 0 bases, with 8 bases sitting between them. CDR1 is MNHEY and CDR2 is SVGEGT in the germline V gene. This chain's CDR3 is CASSYSRTVNTEAFF. CDR3 DNA: TGTGCCAGCAGTTACTCTCGGACGGTGAACACTGAAGCTTTCTTT.

The chain recombines TRBV5-4 with TRBJ1-1; TRBD1 agrees at 7 bases. This CDR3 region has 13 residues. CDR1 is SGHNT, CDR2 YYREEE, per germline (reference sequence). V dropped 3 bases and J dropped 7; count of bases not matched to a gene: 6. The CDR3 sequence: CASSYDRANEAFF. DNA of the CDR3: TGTGCCAGCAGCTACGACAGGGCGAATGAAGCTTTCTTT.

This chain joins TRBV12-3 or TRBV12-4 and TRBJ1-2; D remains unclear. This CDR3 comprises 12 residues. Trimming took 5 bases from V and 2 from J, leaving 6 bases between them. The CDR3 protein is CASSRSNYGYTF. The CDR3 DNA reads TGTGCCAGCAGTCGTAGCAACTATGGCTACACCTTC.

There are a few counts of this clone. The chain has TRBV6-2 or TRBV6-3 and TRBJ1-2, with a tentative D call TRBD1 (5 bases). Trimming removed 6 bases from V and 7 bases from J, with 18 bases in between. Germline values: CDR1 MNHEY, CDR2 SVGEGT. The CDR3 consists of 14 residues. CDR3 sequence reads: CASSITLGLLGYTF. For the CDR3, the DNA is TGTGCCAGCAGCATTACCTTGGGACTTCTTGGCTACACCTTC.

The V and J genes are TRBV3-1 (or the pseudogene TRBV3-2) and TRBJ1-2; no firm D call. The CDR3 sequence is 14 residues long. From germline, CDR1 is LGHDT and CDR2 YNNKEL (reference sequence). The V and J ends lost 0 bases and 1 base respectively, with 6 bases between them. The chain's CDR3 is CASSQDGSNYGYTF. CDR3 sequence (DNA): TGTGCCAGCAGCCAAGACGGGAGTAACTATGGCTACACCTTC.

The V gene is TRBV11-2, the J gene TRBJ2-4; TRBD2 agrees at 8 bases. Germline V CDR1 and CDR2: SGHAT, FQNNGV. The trim removed 5 bases at V and 6 bases at J, leaving 12 bases unmatched. The CDR3 loop spans 16 amino acids. CDR3 residues: CASSLIVGRAGNIQYF. The CDR3 DNA sequence: TGTGCCAGCAGCCTCATCGTCGGGAGGGCCGGAAACATTCAGTACTTC. The full variable domain, its missing parts supplied by reference TRBV11-2 and TRBJ2-4, is EAGVAQSPRYKIIEKRQSVAFWCNPISGHATLYWYQQILGQGPKLLIQFQNNGVVDDSQLPKDRFSAERLKGVDSTLKIQPAKLEDSAVYLCASSLIVGRAGNIQYFGAGTRLSVL.

V usage is TRBV10-1 and J usage is TRBJ2-7; maybe TRBD2 (6 bases). Germline V gene data show CDR1 as WNHNN and CDR2 as SYGVQD (reference sequence). CDR3 length equals 14 residues. V lost 6 bases and J lost 1, with 13 bases in between. The DNA of the CDR3 is TGCGCCAGCAGCCCGGGACTGGAGTCCTACGAGCAGTACTTC. Translated, it gives CASSPGLESYEQYF.

The chain has TRBV6-1 and TRBJ2-7, with a tentative D call TRBD2 (6 bases). The CDR3 consists of 16 residues. V dropped 4 bases and J dropped 3 bases, with 19 bases sitting between them. Germline values: CDR1 MNHNS, CDR2 SASEGT. CDR3 residues: CASSVEGGMKSYEQYF. CDR3 DNA: TGTGCCAGCAGTGTTGAGGGCGGGATGAAAAGCTACGAGCAGTACTTC.

The chain has TRBV7-3 and TRBJ1-1, with D maybe TRBD1 (5 bases). V shed 2 bases and J shed 0 bases, with 13 bases lying between them. CDR3 length: 16 residues. Germline V gives CDR1 SGHTA, CDR2 FQGTGA. Written as DNA, the CDR3 is TGTGCCAGCAGCTTACGGGCAGGGTCCTTGAACACTGAAGCTTTCTTT. As protein: CASSLRAGSLNTEAFF.